This T cell receptor (beta chain) was recovered during a study of brain T cells in children with intractable seizures. The protocol was immunoSEQ multiplex PCR, while the TCRdb copy is restricted to in-frame clones and leaves out a portion. The data show 340,000 or so clones, with roughly 93% seen just once and approximately 5% held by the top ten. Overall study results and limits: HCMV serostatus was not known, and viral specificity came from CDR3 similarity only. Absence of clones before surgery may stem from lower sequencing depth.

This clone is a singleton in its sample. Its antigen is unidentified. Time point noted: blood from clinic visit 5 months post-surgery; TSC patient then seizure free. Surgery cases with the highest brain T cell transcript signatures were chosen for sequencing. Before surgery, patients took at least one anti-epileptic drug. The clonotype originates from a boy in the first two years of life with tuberous sclerosis and intractable seizures. Sample: peripheral blood, taken 5 to 6 months after surgery.

The CDR3 reads CASGNEKLFF. In nucleotides, the CDR3 is TGTGCCAGCGGGAATGAAAAACTGTTTTTT. The chain carries TRBV7-9 and TRBJ1-4, with D uncertain. Germline V gene sequence: CDR1 SEHNR, CDR2 FQNEAQ (reference sequence). V was cut by 8 bases and J by 5 bases, with 3 bases left in between. The CDR3 has 10 amino acids.